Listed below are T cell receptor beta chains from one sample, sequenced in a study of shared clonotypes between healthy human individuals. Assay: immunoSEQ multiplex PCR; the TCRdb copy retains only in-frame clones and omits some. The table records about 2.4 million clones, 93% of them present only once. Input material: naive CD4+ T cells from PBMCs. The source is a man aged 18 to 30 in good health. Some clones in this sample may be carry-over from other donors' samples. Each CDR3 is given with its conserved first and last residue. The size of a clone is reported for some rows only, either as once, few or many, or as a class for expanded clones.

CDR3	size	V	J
CASRERDRKNIEAFF	once	TRBV28	TRBJ1-1
CASSLDGTGDYEQYF	.	TRBV11-3	TRBJ2-7
CASSPMGQTYEQYF	.	TRBV18	TRBJ2-7
CASSLAPPGTGDYGYTF	.	TRBV5-1	TRBJ1-2
CASRLGTSGYNEQFF	once	TRBV6-5	TRBJ2-1
CASSASREVFFYEQYF	.	TRBV6-1	TRBJ2-7
CASSIAHQGAYEQYF	once	TRBV19	TRBJ2-7
CASTPPGANYGYTF	.	TRBV28	TRBJ1-2
CSVQTGGGYGYTF	.	TRBV29-1	TRBJ1-2
CASTGQGVAFF	few	TRBV6-5	TRBJ1-1
CASSLGRDEKLFF	.	TRBV5-4	TRBJ1-4
CASSSRQGATYEQYF	.	TRBV28	TRBJ2-7
CASSLRSTDTQYF	once	TRBV5-8	TRBJ2-3
CASSRLELTPGNTIYF	.	TRBV19	TRBJ1-3
CASSPGTGSYGYTF	once	TRBV6-6	TRBJ1-2
CASSPRLETDTQYF	.	TRBV18	TRBJ2-3
CASSLTGANEQYF	.	TRBV28	TRBJ2-7
CASSPGRSNEQFF	.	TRBV27	TRBJ2-1
CATSRDLESEQFF	.	TRBV15	TRBJ2-1
CASSVAIGGGVEQETQYF	.	TRBV9	TRBJ2-5